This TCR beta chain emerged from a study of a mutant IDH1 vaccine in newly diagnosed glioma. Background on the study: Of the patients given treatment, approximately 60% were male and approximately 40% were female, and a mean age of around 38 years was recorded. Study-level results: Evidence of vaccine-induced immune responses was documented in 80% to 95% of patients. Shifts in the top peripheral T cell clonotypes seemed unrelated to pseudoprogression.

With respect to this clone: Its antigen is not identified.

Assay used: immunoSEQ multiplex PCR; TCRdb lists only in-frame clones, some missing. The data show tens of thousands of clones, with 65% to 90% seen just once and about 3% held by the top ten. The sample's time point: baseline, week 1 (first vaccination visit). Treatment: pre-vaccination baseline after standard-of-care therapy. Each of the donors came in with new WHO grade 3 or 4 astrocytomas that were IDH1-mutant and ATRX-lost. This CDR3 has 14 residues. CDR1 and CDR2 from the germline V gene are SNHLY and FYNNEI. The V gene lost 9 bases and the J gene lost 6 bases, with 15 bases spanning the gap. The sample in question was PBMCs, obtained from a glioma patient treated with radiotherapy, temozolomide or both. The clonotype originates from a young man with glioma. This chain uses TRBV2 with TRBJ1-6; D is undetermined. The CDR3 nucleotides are TGTGCCAGAGCTTCAGCGGTACTTAATTCACCCCTCCACTTT. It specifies CARASAVLNSPLHF.